This entry describes one T cell receptor beta chain. This sample is part of a study of blood T cells in healthy people across ages. This CDR3 contains 14 residues. V lost 6 bases, J lost 5 bases, and 13 bases lay in between. Looked up from germline, CDR1 is LGHNT and CDR2 is FRNRAP. A J-beta primer mix and a sample-barcoded 5' primer were used in a second PCR of about 7 to 12 cycles. TCRdb called the 5' RACE reads again in MiXCR, with one record for every CDR3 protein. The sample contains 700,000 or so distinct CDR3 sequences, 40% to 45% of which appear only once. This chain uses TRBV12-5 with TRBJ1-4; D might be TRBD1 (5 bases). The sample taken for sequencing was blood. This receptor was taken from a man older than 75 in good health. The CDR3 loop reads CASGTGDSNEKLFF. Here the CDR3 DNA reads TGTGCTAGTGGGACGGGAGACAGCAATGAAAAACTGTTTTTT.